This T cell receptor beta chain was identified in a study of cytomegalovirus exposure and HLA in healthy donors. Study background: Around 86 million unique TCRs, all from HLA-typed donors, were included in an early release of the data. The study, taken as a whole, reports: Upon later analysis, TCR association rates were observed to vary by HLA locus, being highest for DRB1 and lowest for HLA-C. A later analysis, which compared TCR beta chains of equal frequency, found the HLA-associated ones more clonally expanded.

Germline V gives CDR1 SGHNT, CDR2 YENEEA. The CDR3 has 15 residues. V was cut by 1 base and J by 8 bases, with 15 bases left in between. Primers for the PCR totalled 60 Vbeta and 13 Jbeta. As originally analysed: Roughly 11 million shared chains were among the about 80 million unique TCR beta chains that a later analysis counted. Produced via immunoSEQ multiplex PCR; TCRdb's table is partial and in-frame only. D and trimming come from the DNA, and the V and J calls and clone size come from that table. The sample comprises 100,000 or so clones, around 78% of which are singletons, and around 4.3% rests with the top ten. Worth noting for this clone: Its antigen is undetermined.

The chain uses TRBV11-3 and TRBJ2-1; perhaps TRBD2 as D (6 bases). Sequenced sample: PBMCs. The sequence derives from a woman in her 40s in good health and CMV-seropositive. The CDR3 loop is CASSLGVGSGDEQFF. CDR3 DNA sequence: TGTGCCAGCAGCTTAGGAGTCGGGAGCGGCGATGAGCAGTTCTTC.